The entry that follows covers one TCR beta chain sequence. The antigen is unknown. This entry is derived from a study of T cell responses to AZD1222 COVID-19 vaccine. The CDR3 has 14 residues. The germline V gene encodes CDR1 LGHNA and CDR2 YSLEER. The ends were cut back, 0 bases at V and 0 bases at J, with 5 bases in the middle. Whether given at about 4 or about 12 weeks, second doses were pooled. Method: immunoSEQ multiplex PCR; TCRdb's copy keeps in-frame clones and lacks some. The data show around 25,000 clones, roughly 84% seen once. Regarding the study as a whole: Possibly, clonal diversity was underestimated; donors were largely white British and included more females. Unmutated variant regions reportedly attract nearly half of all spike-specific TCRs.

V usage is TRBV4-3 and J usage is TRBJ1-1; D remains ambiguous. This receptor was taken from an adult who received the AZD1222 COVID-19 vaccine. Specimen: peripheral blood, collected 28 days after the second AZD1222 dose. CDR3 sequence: CASSQEGLNTEAFF. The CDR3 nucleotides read TGCGCCAGCAGCCAAGAGGGTTTGAACACTGAAGCTTTCTTT.